Below are 9 T cell receptor beta chains sequenced from a single sample in a study of blood T cell repertoires in COVID-19. Generated by immunoSEQ multiplex PCR, the TCRdb table keeps only in-frame clones and is missing some. The sample has under 300,000 clones, 70% to 90% seen once; the top ten hold approximately 2%. The sample consisted of PBMCs or T cells enriched from blood (not recorded which). The receptors derive from a woman between 50 and 59 years old who had recovered from COVID-19.

This chain uses TRBV11-1 with TRBJ1-1, with no clear D. CDR1 and CDR2 (germline): SGHAT, FQDESV (reference sequence). The CDR3 extends over 14 amino acids. The V end lost 5 bases, the J end lost 5 bases, and 15 bases lay between the germline ends. Here the CDR3 DNA reads TGTGCCAGCAGCCTAATAACCTCGGAGACTGAAGCTTTCTTT. This gives the protein CASSLITSETEAFF. The full variable domain, rest sourced from reference TRBV11-1 and TRBJ1-1, is EAEVAQSPRYKITEKSQAVAFWCDPISGHATLYWYRQILGQGPELLVQFQDESVVDDSQLPKDRFSAERLKGVDSTLKIQPAELGDSAMYLCASSLITSETEAFFGQGTRLTVV.

With respect to this clone: Other DNA sequences in this specimen translate into the identical CDR3. V usage is TRBV10-3 and J usage is TRBJ1-6, with 7 bases matching TRBD1. V dropped 6 bases and J dropped 5; count of bases not matched to a gene: 4. The CDR3 loop spans 14 amino acids. Per germline, CDR1 ENHRY and CDR2 SYGVKD. In DNA form, the CDR3 reads TGTGCCATCAGGCCTGACAGGGATAATTCACCCCTCCACTTT. Translated: CAIRPDRDNSPLHF.

The chain is built from TRBV6-6 and TRBJ2-1, with D possibly being TRBD1 (6 bases). Germline CDR1 reads MNHNY; CDR2 reads SVGAGI (reference sequence). This CDR3 has 16 residues. The ends were cut back, 0 bases at V and 4 bases at J, with 13 bases in the middle. The CDR3 sequence: CASSYSLQGWYNEQFF. CDR3 in DNA: TGTGCCAGCAGTTACTCTTTACAGGGTTGGTACAATGAGCAGTTCTTC.

V gene TRBV30 combines with J gene TRBJ2-7; 7 bases are shared with TRBD1. The trim removed 0 bases at V and 0 bases at J, leaving 5 bases unmatched. Germline assignment: CDR1 GTSNPN and CDR2 SVGIG (reference sequence). The CDR3 loop spans 15 amino acids. The CDR3 coding sequence is TGTGCCTGGAGTGTGTTAGGGGGCCGCTCCTACGAGCAGTACTTC. It is translated as CAWSVLGGRSYEQYF.

This clone has a single count. This rearrangement joins TRBV25-1 to TRBJ2-7; perhaps TRBD2 as D (6 bases). The CDR3 is made up of 14 amino acids. Germline values: CDR1 MGHDK, CDR2 SYGVNS. Trimming removed 1 base at V and 4 bases at J, with 11 bases between. The CDR3 loop reads CASSESWRVYEQYF. In nucleotides, the CDR3 is TGTGCCAGCAGTGAATCCTGGAGGGTTTACGAGCAGTACTTC.

The chain couples TRBV7-6 to TRBJ2-5; no firm D call. CDR1 is SGHVS, CDR2 FNYEAQ, per germline. Trimming stripped 1 base from V and 2 bases from J, with 11 bases between. The CDR3 runs to 15 residues. Here the CDR3 DNA reads TGTGCCAGCAGCTTAGGATGGGCCTCTCAAGAGACCCAGTACTTC. This gives the protein CASSLGWASQETQYF.

The V and J genes are TRBV5-1 and TRBJ2-5; TRBD2 matches at 11 bases. Unmatched junction bases numbered 10, after V lost 4 bases and J lost 5 bases. The CDR3 extends over 16 amino acids. Per germline, CDR1 SGHRS and CDR2 YFSETQ. CDR3 sequence reads: CASSLRLAGPYETQYF. The CDR3 region has the DNA TGCGCCAGCAGCCTGAGACTAGCGGGGCCGTATGAGACCCAGTACTTC.

This chain uses TRBV4-1 with TRBJ2-3; 11 nucleotides agree with TRBD2. The CDR3 totals 15 residues. The V gene end was trimmed by 5 bases and the J gene end by 2 bases; junction bases not matched to a gene: 3. Germline V gene sequence: CDR1 MGHRA, CDR2 YSYEKL. The CDR3 sequence is CASSLGLAVTDTQYF. In DNA, the CDR3 is TGCGCCAGCAGCTTGGGACTAGCGGTCACAGATACGCAGTATTTT.

The chain is built from TRBV3-1 (or the pseudogene TRBV3-2) and TRBJ2-5; TRBD2 agrees at 7 bases. With 0 bases clipped from V and 5 bases from J, the junction kept 12 bases outside the gene matches. The length of the CDR3 is 17 residues. Looked up from germline, CDR1 is LGHDT and CDR2 is YNNKEL (reference sequence). CDR3 nucleotide sequence: TGTGCCAGCAGCCAAGATGAGGAAGCGGGAATAGTGGAGACCCAGTACTTC. This codes for CASSQDEEAGIVETQYF.